The source of this T cell receptor (beta chain) is a study of blood T cell repertoires in COVID-19. Across the study: Samples representing acute and convalescent COVID-19 were sourced from the United States, Italy and Spain. Sample material is recorded as cDNA or gDNA derived from T cells, B-cell-depleted T cells, or PBMCs.

Method: immunoSEQ multiplex PCR; TCRdb's copy keeps in-frame clones and lacks some. The sample shows about 350,000 clones, around nine tenths of them seen only once. Trimming at V came to 8 bases and at J to 1 base, leaving 5 bases not matched to a gene. Germline lookup yields CDR1 MNHEY and CDR2 SMNVEV (reference sequence). CDR3 length: 15 residues. The gene calls are TRBV27 and TRBJ1-2; 12 bases fit TRBD1. The sample consisted of peripheral blood. The receptor's source is a woman aged 55-75 years with COVID-19, enrolled during active disease. CDR3 loop: CASGTGGSINYGYTF. Here the CDR3 DNA reads TGTGCCAGCGGGACAGGGGGCTCTATTAACTATGGCTACACCTTC.